This T cell receptor beta chain was recovered during a study of blood T cell repertoires in COVID-19. The wider study: Collection of acute and convalescent COVID-19 samples took place in the United States, Italy and Spain. In each case, the material was cDNA or gDNA derived from T cells, B-cell-depleted T cells, or PBMCs.

The germline gives CDR1 SNHLY, CDR2 FYNNEI. The V gene end was trimmed by 4 bases and the J gene end by 5 bases; junction bases not matched to a gene: 4. There are 13 residues in the CDR3. In the original workflow: Estimated nucleated cell counts came from reference gene primer amplification. Clones were read by immunoSEQ multiplex PCR, and TCRdb kept only the in-frame ones, dropping some. V, J and clone size are those of that table, while D and trimming were read from the DNA. The sample records about 280,000 clones, 85% being singletons. Sequencing was carried out using peripheral blood. The genes are TRBV2 and TRBJ2-5, with 7 bases identical to TRBD1. The origin of this receptor is a human donor in a cohort sampled during active COVID-19. CDR3 sequence: CASSVRRGETQYF. CDR3 DNA sequence: TGTGCCAGCAGTGTGCGCAGGGGGGAGACCCAGTACTTC.